This note documents a single TCR beta chain sequence. Its matching antigen is unknown. This sample is drawn from a study of response to subunit inactivated influenza vaccine. TCRdb recomputed calls from the RT-PCR reads with MiXCR, one row per CDR3 protein. Of a few hundred thousand distinct CDR3 sequences in the sample, around 15% were seen once. Germline V gene lookup returns CDR1 SGHDN and CDR2 FVKESK. V gave up 1 base and J gave up 2 bases, with 18 bases separating them. The CDR3 has 18 residues. Whole-study findings and limits: Authors proposed each seasonal influenza vaccination draws in few new T cells.

V gene TRBV14 combines with J gene TRBJ2-1, with TRBD1 as a possible D gene (6 bases). The sample in question was PBMCs from blood, obtained roughly 13 days after vaccination. This sequence originates from a man in his fifties who received an inactivated influenza vaccine. The CDR3 DNA reads TGTGCCAGCAGCCAAGTTCCCCGGACAGTACTAACCTACAATGAGCAGTTCTTC. Translation: CASSQVPRTVLTYNEQFF.